The T cell receptor beta chain described here comes from a study of cytomegalovirus exposure and HLA in healthy donors. The overall study: Inside one of the first data releases sat 80 million to 95 million unique TCRs taken from HLA-typed donors.

V was pared by 2 bases and J by 6 bases, with 13 bases between. This CDR3 has 14 residues. The germline V gene encodes CDR1 SGHVS and CDR2 FNYEAQ. The study, taken as a whole, reports: Relative to equally common others, HLA-associated TCR beta chains showed greater clonal expansion in a later analysis. Associated with cytomegalovirus, according to the listing, were some 180 TCR beta chains. In a later analysis, an Asian-associated ancestry cluster reportedly showed fewer N-insertions than the approximately 620-donor mean.

This clone was detected only a few times. What it recognizes is unknown. 13 Jbeta primers and 60 Vbeta primers were used for the PCR. Repertoires were generated with immunoSEQ multiplex PCR, while TCRdb's copy carries only in-frame clones and drops some. This sample has approximately 79,000 clones, with around 79% found just once. The sample was PBMCs. This chain uses TRBV7-6 with TRBJ2-5; unclear D gene. The origin of this receptor is a man aged 35-49 years in good health and CMV-seronegative. For the CDR3, the DNA is TGTGCCAGCAGCTTATCCACACCAGTTAAGACCCAGTACTTC. This sequence encodes CASSLSTPVKTQYF.